This T cell receptor (beta chain) appears in the sequencing data of a study of T cells expressing NK-cell markers. At the level of the study: Among the eight sequenced donors, seven tested HCMV-seropositive and one tested seronegative. Study observations and caveats: The CD3+CD56-NKG2C+ fraction of a handful of donors was likewise dominated by these clonotypes.

The length of the CDR3 is 12 residues. As regards this clonotype: Antigen specificity is unknown.

With UMIs, 5'RACE template switching was used to make TCR beta cDNA. With the 5' RACE reads reprocessed, TCRdb shows one record per CDR3 protein and no DNA. The sample's table shows roughly 390,000 distinct CDR3 sequences. Source material: blood T cells: a sorted CD56 or NKG2C T cell subset, CD4+ or CD8+ T cells, or bulk PBMC T cells (not recorded which). The chain employs TRBV12-3 or TRBV12-4 and TRBJ2-7; TCRdb's D gene call, TRBD1, goes unchecked for lack of DNA. The sequence was obtained from a man between 18 and 69 years old in good health. CDR3 in amino acids: CASSRRTWEQYF.